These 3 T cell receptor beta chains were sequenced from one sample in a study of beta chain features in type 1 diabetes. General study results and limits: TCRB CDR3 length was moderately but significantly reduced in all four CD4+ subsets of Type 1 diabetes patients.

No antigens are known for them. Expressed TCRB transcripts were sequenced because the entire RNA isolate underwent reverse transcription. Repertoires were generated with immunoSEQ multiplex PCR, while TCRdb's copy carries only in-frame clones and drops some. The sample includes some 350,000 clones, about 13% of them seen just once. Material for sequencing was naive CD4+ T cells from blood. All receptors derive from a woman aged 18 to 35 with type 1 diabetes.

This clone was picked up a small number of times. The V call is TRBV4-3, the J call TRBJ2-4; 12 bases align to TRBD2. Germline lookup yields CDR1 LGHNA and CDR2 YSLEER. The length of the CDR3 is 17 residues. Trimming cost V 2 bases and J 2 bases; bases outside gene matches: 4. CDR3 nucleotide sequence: TGCGCCAGCAGCCAATCGGGACTAGCGGGTACCAAAAACATTCAGTACTTC. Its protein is CASSQSGLAGTKNIQYF.

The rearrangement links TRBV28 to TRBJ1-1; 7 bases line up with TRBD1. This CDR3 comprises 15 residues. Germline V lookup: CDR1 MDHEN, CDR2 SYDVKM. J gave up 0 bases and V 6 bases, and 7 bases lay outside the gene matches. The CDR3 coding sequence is TGTGCCAGCAGCGACAGGGCCCAGATGAACACTGAAGCTTTCTTT. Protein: CASSDRAQMNTEAFF.

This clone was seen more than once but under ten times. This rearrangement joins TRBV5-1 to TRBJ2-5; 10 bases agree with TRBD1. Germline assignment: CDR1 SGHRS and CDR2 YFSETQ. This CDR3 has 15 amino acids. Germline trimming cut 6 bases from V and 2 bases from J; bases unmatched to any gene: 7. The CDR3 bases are TGCGCCAGCACGACAGGGGGCCAGTCTCAAGAGACCCAGTACTTC. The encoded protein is CASTTGGQSQETQYF.